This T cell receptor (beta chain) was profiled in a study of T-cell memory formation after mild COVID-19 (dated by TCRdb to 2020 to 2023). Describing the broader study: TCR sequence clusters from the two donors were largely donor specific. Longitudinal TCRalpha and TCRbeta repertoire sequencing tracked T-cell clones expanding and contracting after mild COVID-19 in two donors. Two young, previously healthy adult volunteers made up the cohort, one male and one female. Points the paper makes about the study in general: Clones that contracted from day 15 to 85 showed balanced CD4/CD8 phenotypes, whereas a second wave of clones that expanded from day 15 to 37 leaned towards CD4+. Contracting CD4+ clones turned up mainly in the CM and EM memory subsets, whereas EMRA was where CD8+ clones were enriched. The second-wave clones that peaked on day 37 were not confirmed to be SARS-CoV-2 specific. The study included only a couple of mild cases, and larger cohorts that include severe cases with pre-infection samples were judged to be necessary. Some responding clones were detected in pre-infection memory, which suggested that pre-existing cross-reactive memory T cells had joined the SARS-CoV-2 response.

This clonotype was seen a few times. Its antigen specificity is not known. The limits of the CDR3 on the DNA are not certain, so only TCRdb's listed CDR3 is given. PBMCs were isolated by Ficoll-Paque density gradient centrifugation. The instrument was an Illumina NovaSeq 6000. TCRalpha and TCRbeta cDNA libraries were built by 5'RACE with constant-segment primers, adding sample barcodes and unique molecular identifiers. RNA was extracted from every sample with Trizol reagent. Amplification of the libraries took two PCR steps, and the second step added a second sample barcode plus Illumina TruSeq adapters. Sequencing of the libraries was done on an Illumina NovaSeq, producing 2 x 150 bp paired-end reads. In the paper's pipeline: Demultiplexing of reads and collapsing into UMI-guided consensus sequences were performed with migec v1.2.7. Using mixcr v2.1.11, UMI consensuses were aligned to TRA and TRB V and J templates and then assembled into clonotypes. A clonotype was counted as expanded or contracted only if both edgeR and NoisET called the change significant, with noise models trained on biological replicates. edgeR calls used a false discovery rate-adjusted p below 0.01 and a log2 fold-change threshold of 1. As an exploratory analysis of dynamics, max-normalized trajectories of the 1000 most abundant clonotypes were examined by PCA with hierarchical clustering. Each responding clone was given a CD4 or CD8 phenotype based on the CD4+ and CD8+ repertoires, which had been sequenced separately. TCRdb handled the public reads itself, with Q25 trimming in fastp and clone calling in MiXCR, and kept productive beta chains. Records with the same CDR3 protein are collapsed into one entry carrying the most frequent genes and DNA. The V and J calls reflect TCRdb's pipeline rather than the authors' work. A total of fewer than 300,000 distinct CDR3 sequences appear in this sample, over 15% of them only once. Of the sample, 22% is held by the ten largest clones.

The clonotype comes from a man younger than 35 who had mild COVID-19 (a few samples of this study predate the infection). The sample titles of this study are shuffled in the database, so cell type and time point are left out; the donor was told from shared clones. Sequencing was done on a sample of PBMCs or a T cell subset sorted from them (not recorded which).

The CDR3 has the sequence CASSFSVLAQGSEAFF. The V and J segments used are TRBV12-3 or TRBV12-4 and TRBJ1-1; no check of the table's D call, TRBD1, against the DNA was made. The CDR3 runs 16 residues from the cysteine to the phenylalanine.